This T cell receptor beta chain derives from a study of blood T cell repertoires in COVID-19. Study at large: Whether acute or convalescent, the COVID-19 samples came from the United States, Italy and Spain.

The CDR3 covers 18 residues. TCRdb's copy holds only in-frame clones and misses some; the assay was immunoSEQ multiplex PCR. Found here are 150,000 to 200,000 clones, approximately 85% of them singletons; the top ten hold approximately 6.2%. This clone occurred once. This chain joins TRBV21-1 and TRBJ1-6; the D segment call TRBD1 is taken from the table without a DNA check. TRBV21-1 represents a pseudogene. This sequence originates from a man in his forties who had recovered from COVID-19. Sequenced sample: PBMCs or T cells enriched from blood (not recorded which). The DNA for the CDR3 is TGTGCCATCGAGCGTTCGGGACAGACAAGCTCCTATAATTCACCCCTCCACTTT. Amino acid sequence: CAIERSGQTSSYNSPLHF.